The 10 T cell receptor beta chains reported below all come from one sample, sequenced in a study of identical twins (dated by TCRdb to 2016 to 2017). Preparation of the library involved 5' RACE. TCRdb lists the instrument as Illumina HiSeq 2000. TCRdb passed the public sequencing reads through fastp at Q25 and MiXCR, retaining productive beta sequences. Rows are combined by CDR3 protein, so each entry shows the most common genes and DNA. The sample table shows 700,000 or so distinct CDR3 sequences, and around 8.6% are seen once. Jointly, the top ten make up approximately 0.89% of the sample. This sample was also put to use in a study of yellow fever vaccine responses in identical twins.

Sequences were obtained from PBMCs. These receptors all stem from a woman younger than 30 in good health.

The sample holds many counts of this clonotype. Here the CDR3 DNA reads TGCAGCGTCGACACTGCTGAAGCTTTCTTT. Amino acid sequence: CSVDTAEAFF. The chain couples TRBV29-1 to TRBJ1-1; D remains ambiguous. Per the germline V gene, CDR1 is SQVTM and CDR2 is ANQGSEA. CDR3 length equals 10 residues. Trimming took 6 bases from V and 6 from J, leaving 8 bases between them.

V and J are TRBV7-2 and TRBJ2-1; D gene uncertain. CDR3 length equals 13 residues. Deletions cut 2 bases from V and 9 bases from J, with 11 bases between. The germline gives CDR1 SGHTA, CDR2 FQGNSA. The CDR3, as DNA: TGTGCCAGCAGCTTACCAAACAGAGGTGAGCAGTTCTTC. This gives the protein CASSLPNRGEQFF.

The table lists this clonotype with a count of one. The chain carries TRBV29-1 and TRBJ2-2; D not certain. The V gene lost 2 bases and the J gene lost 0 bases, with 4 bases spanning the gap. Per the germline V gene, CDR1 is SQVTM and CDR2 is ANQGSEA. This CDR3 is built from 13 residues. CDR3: CSVETSNTGELFF. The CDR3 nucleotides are TGCAGCGTTGAAACATCGAACACCGGGGAGCTGTTTTTT.

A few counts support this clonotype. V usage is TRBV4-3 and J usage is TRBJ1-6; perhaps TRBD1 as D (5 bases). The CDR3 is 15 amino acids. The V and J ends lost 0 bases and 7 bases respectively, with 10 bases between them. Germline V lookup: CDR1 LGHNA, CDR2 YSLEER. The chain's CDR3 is CASSQEGLPNSPLHF. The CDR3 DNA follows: TGCGCCAGCAGCCAAGAGGGACTTCCCAATTCACCCCTCCACTTT.

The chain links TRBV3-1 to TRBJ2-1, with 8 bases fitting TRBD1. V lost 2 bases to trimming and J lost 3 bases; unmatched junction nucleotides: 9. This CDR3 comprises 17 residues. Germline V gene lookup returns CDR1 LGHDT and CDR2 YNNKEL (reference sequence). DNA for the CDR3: TGTGCCAGCAGCCAAACAGGGGGAGATCGCCGCTACAATGAGCAGTTCTTC. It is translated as CASSQTGGDRRYNEQFF.

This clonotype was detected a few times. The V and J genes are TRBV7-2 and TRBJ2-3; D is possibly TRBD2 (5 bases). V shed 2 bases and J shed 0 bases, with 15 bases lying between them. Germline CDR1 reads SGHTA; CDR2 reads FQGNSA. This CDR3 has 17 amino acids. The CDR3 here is CASSLLGWEISTDTQYF. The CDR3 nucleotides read TGTGCCAGCAGCTTACTCGGGTGGGAGATTAGCACAGATACGCAGTATTTT.

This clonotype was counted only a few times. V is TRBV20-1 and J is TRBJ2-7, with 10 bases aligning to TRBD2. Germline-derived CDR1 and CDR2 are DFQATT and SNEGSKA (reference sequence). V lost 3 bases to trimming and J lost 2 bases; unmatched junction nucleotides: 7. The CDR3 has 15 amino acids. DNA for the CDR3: TGCAGTGCTAGGGCGAGCGGGAGGGGTCCCTACGAGCAGTACTTC. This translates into CSARASGRGPYEQYF.

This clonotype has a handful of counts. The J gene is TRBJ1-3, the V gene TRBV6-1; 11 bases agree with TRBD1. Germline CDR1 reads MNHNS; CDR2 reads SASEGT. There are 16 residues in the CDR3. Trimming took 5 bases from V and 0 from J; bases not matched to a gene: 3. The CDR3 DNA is TGTGCCAGCAGTCCGGACAGGGGGCTCTCTGGAAACACCATATATTTT. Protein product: CASSPDRGLSGNTIYF.

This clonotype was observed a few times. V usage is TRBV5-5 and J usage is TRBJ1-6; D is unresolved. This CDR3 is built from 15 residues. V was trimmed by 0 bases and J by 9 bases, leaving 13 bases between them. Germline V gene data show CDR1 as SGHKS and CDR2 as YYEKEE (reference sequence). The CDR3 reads CASSLVPGDGSPLHF. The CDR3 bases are TGTGCCAGCAGCTTGGTGCCAGGCGACGGTTCACCCCTCCACTTT.

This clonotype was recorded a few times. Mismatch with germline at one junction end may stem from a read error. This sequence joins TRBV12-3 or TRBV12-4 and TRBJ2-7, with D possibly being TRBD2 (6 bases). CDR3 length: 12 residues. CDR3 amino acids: CASSLGGGSWHF. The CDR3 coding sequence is TGTGCCAGCAGTTTAGGTGGGGGGTCGTGGCACTTC.